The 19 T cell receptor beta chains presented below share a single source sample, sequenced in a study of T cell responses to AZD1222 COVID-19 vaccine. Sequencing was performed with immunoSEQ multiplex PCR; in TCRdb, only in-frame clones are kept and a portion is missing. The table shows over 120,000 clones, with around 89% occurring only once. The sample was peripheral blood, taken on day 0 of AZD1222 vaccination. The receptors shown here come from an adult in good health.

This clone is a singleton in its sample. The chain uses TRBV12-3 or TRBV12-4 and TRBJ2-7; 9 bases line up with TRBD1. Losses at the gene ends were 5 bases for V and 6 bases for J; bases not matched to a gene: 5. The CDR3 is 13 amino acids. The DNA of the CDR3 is TGTGCCAGCAGTAGGACAGGGGCGGGCGAGCAGTACTTC. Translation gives CASSRTGAGEQYF.

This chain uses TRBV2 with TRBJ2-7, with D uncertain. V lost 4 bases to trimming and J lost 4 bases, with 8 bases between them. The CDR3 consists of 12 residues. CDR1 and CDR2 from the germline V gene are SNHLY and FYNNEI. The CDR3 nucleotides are TGTGCCAGCAGTGGTACAGCTTACGAGCAGTACTTC. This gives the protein CASSGTAYEQYF.

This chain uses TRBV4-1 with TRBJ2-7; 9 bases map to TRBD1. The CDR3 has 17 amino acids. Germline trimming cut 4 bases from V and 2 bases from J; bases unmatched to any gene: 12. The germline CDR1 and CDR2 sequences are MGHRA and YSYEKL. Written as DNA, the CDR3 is TGCGCCAGCAGCCTAGGAAGAGGACAGGGGAGGACCTACGAGCAGTACTTC. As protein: CASSLGRGQGRTYEQYF.

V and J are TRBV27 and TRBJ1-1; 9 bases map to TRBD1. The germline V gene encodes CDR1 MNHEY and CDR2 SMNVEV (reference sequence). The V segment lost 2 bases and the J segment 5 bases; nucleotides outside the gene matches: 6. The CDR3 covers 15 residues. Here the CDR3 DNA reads TGTGCCAGCAGTTTAGGGACAGGGTATGGGACTGAAGCTTTCTTT. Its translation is CASSLGTGYGTEAFF.

CDR3: CASSYRRGRTDTQYF. The DNA for the CDR3 is TGTGCCAGCAGTTATCGGCGGGGGCGGACAGATACGCAGTATTTT. The chain recombines TRBV6-2 or TRBV6-3 with TRBJ2-3, with D maybe TRBD2 (7 bases). This CDR3 contains 15 residues. The V and J ends lost 3 bases and 3 bases respectively, with 13 bases between them. From germline, CDR1 is MNHEY and CDR2 SVGEGT.

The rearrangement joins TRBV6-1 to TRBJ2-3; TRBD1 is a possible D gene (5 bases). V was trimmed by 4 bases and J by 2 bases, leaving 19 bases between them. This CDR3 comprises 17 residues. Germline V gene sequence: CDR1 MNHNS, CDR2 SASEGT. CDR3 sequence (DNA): TGTGCCAGCAGTGGTCGCATCCTTTACAGGACCACAGATACGCAGTATTTT. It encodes CASSGRILYRTTDTQYF.

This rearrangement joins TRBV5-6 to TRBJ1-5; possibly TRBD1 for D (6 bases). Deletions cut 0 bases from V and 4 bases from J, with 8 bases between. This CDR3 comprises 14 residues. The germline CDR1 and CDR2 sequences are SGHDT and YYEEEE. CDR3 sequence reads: CASSLAGTNQPQHF. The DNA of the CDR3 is TGTGCCAGCAGCTTGGCAGGGACAAATCAGCCCCAGCATTTT.

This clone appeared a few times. CDR3 nucleotides: TGTGCCAGCATTATGGAGGGCGGCAATCAGCCCCAGCATTTT. The encoded protein is CASIMEGGNQPQHF. This chain uses TRBV9 with TRBJ1-5; D gene unclear. The CDR3 extends over 14 amino acids. Trimming shortened V by 6 bases and J by 2 bases, and 12 bases separated the two germline ends. In germline, CDR1 is SGDLS, CDR2 YYNGEE. Full variable domain (rest looked up from reference TRBV9 and TRBJ1-5): DSGVTQTPKHLITATGQRVTLRCSPRSGDLSVYWYQQSLDQGLQFLIQYYNGEERAKGNILERFSAQQFPDLHSELNLSSLELGDSALYFCASIMEGGNQPQHFGDGTRLSIL.

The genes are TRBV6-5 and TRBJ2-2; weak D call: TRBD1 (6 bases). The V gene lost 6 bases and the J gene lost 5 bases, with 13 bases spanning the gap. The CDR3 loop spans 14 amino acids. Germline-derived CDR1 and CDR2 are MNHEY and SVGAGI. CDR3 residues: CASRRGGRTGELFF. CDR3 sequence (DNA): TGTGCCAGCAGGCGAGGGGGTAGGACCGGGGAGCTGTTTTTT.

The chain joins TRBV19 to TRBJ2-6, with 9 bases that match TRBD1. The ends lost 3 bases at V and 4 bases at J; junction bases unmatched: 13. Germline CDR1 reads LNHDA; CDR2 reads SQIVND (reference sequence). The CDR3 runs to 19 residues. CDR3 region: CASSIDGGQGFAGANVLTF. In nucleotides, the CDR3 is TGTGCCAGTAGTATCGATGGGGGACAGGGCTTCGCGGGGGCCAACGTCCTGACTTTC.

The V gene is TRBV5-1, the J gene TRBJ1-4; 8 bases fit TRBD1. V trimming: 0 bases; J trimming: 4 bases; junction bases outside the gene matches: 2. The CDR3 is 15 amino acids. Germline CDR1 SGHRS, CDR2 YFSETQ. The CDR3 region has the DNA TGCGCCAGCAGCTTGGGCGGACAGGGTAATGAAAAACTGTTTTTT. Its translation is CASSLGGQGNEKLFF.

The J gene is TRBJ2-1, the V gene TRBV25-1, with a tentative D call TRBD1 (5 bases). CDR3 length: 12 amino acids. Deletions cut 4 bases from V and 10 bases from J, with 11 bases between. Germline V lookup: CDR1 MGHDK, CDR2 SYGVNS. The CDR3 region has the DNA TGTGCCAGCAGTGCCTACAGGAACGAGCAGTTCTTC. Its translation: CASSAYRNEQFF. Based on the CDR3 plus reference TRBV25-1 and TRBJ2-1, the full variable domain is EADIYQTPRYLVIGTGKKITLECSQTMGHDKMYWYQQDPGMELHLIHYSYGVNSTEKGDLSSESTVSRIRTEHFPLTLESARPSHTSQYLCASSAYRNEQFFGPGTRLTVL.

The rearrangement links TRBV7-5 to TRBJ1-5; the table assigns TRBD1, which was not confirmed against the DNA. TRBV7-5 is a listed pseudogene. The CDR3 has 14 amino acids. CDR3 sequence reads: CVRSSSGQNQPQHF. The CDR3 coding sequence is TGTGTCAGAAGCTCAAGTGGTCAGAATCAGCCCCAGCATTTT.

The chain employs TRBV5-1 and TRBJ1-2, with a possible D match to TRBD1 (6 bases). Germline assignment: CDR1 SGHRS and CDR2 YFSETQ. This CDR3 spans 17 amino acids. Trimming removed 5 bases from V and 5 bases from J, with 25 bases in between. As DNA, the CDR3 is TGCGCCAGCAGTTATGGAGTTCTTCTGGGGGGCGAATATGGCTACACCTTC. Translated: CASSYGVLLGGEYGYTF.

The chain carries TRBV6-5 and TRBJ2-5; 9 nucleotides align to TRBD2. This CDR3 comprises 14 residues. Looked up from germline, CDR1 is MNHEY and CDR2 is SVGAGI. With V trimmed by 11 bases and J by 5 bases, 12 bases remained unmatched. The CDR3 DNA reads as TGTGCCCTCCAAAGCGGGAGGATTCGCGAGACCCAGTACTTC. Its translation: CALQSGRIRETQYF.

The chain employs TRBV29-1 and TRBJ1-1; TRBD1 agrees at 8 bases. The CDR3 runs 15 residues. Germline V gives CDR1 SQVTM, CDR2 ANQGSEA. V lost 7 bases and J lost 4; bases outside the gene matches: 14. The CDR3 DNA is TGCAGCGCAGAGGGCCTAGGACAGGGAAGCACTGAAGCTTTCTTT. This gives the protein CSAEGLGQGSTEAFF.

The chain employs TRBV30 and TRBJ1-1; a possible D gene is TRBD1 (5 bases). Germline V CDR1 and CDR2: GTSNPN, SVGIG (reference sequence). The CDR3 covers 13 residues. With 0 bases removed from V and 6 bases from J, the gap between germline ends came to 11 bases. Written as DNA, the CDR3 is TGTGCCTGGAGTGTGGGAGGGACCGCTGAAGCTTTCTTT. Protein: CAWSVGGTAEAFF. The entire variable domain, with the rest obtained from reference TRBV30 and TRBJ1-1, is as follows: SQTIHQWPATLVQPVGSPLSLECTVEGTSNPNLYWYRQAAGRGLQLLFYSVGIGQISSEVPQNLSASRPQDRQFILSSKKLLLSDSGFYLCAWSVGGTAEAFFGQGTRLTVV.

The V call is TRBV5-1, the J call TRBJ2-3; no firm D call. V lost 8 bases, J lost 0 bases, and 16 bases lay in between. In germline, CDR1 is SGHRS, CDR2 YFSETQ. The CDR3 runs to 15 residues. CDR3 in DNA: TGCGCCAGTCGAGGCTCTGTTTCTAGCACAGATACGCAGTATTTT. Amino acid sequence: CASRGSVSSTDTQYF.

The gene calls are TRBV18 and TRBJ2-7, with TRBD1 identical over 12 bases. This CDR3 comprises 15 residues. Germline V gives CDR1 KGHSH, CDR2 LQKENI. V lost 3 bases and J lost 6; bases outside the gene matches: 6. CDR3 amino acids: CASSPGTGGIGEQYF. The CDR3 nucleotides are TGTGCCAGCTCACCTGGGACAGGGGGCATAGGCGAGCAGTACTTC.